These T cell receptor beta chains were read from a single sample in a study of T cells after yellow fever vaccination. From the 5' RACE reads, TCRdb called clonotypes with MiXCR, one entry per CDR3 protein. The sample gives about 150,000 distinct CDR3 sequences, approximately 6% of which show up once; about 2.8% is in the top ten. Sequencing was performed on CD4+ T cells sorted from PBMCs, taken on the day of the first yellow fever vaccination. The receptors were sampled from a man aged 18 to 30 who received the YFV17D yellow fever vaccine. Each CDR3 is given with its conserved first and last residue. Fields, in order: D gene, J gene, V gene, clone size, CDR3 DNA, CDR3 protein. The D gene is left open where the match is weak. Size is omitted from some rows. Given values are once, few, many or a class for expanded clones.

-	TRBJ2-7	TRBV29-1	few	TGCAGCGTTGTCCACTCCTCCTACGAGCAGTACTTC	CSVVHSSYEQYF
-	TRBJ2-5	TRBV20-1	-	TGCAGTGCTTACCGGGGGGCCCGCGGAGAGACCCAGTACTTC	CSAYRGARGETQYF
TRBD1	TRBJ1-1	TRBV5-1	few	TGCGCCAGCAGGGAAAGCGCCGGGACAGTTAACACTGAAGCTTTCTTT	CASRESAGTVNTEAFF
-	TRBJ2-5	TRBV5-1	many	TGCGCCAGCAGCTTGGCCAGCGTCCGGGAGACCCAGTACTTC	CASSLASVRETQYF
-	TRBJ1-1	TRBV7-8	few	TGTGCCAGCAGCTTAGTAGCAGGAGCTAACACTGAAGCTTTCTTT	CASSLVAGANTEAFF
TRBD1	TRBJ2-3	TRBV5-1	-	TGCGCCAGCAGCTTGGAACAGGGGGCGCAGTATTTT	CASSLEQGAQYF
-	TRBJ1-1	TRBV7-2	many	TGTGCCAGCACCTTCGCCGTCGGGGCTGAAGCTTTCTTT	CASTFAVGAEAFF
TRBD1	TRBJ1-1	TRBV20-1	many	TGCAGTGCTAGTCGGACAGGGGATGTAAGCACTGAAGCTTTCTTT	CSASRTGDVSTEAFF
-	TRBJ2-5	TRBV7-3	many	TGTGCCAGCAGCCCAGGAGCCTCGTACCCAGAGACCCAGTACTTC	CASSPGASYPETQYF
-	TRBJ1-1	TRBV12-3/TRBV12-4	few	TGTGCCAGCACCAGAGGGGTTCCTGAAGCTTTCTTT	CASTRGVPEAFF
TRBD1	TRBJ2-2	TRBV6-5	few	TGTGCCAGCAATTATGGGGACAGTACGAACACCGGGGAGCTGTTTTTT	CASNYGDSTNTGELFF
-	TRBJ1-6	TRBV6-5	many	TGTGCCAGCAGTTACGACAGTAGCTCCTATAATTCACCCCTCCACTTT	CASSYDSSSYNSPLHF
-	TRBJ1-2	TRBV29-1	many	TGCAGCGTTGAGCCCAGGCTAGCTGACTATGGCTACACCTTC	CSVEPRLADYGYTF
-	TRBJ1-1	TRBV27	many	TGTGCCAGCAGTTCTCGTGACTTGGGGACTGAAGCTTTCTTT	CASSSRDLGTEAFF
TRBD1	TRBJ2-7	TRBV5-1	many	TGCGCCAGCAGCTTGGAACCCGGGACAGCCTACGAGCAGTACTTC	CASSLEPGTAYEQYF
-	TRBJ2-3	TRBV20-1	many	TGCAGTGCACCTTACCTAAGCACAGATACGCAGTATTTT	CSAPYLSTDTQYF